This T cell receptor beta chain was sequenced during a study of T-cell memory formation after mild COVID-19. Study summary: Most TCR clusters belonged to a single donor. Findings and caveats of the study: Nothing showed for sure that second-wave clones peaking on day 37 were SARS-CoV-2 specific. In pre-infection memory, a portion of responding clones appeared, which suggested that cross-reactive memory joined.

This clonotype has more than one count but fewer than ten. Its antigen is as yet unknown. The CDR3 runs to 17 residues. The V end lost 0 bases, the J end lost 0 bases, and 11 bases lay between the germline ends. Per germline, CDR1 SGHVS and CDR2 FQNEAQ. MiXCR, applied by TCRdb to the 5' RACE reads, yields one record per CDR3 protein. Counted here are 430,000 or so distinct CDR3 sequences, approximately 23% occurring once; the ten biggest clones make up 9.5% to 15%. The source material was PBMCs or a T cell subset sorted from them (not recorded which). The receptor was derived from an adult woman who had mild COVID-19 (a few samples of this study predate the infection). Cell type and time point are not known. The chain uses TRBV7-8 and TRBJ2-2, with TRBD2 as a possible D gene (5 bases). DNA for the CDR3: TGTGCCAGCAGCTTAGCTCGTCGGGGAACGAACACCGGGGAGCTGTTTTTT. This gives the protein CASSLARRGTNTGELFF.